This T cell receptor beta chain emerged from a study of T cell clones after liver transplantation. About the study: TCRbeta sequencing after a pre-transplant mixed lymphocyte reaction identified graft-donor-reactive clones, later tracked in post-transplant blood. Timepoints were pre-transplant, pre-withdrawal, and after withdrawal was completed or failed.

Trimming stripped 6 bases from V and 3 bases from J, with 14 bases between. The CDR3 has 15 amino acids. Germline V CDR1 and CDR2: MNHNY, SVGAGI (reference sequence). The assay was immunoSEQ multiplex PCR, and TCRdb's table has in-frame clones only and misses some. The data show tens of thousands of clones, 90% seen once. This TCR was sampled from a human donor who received a liver transplant. The V gene is TRBV6-6, the J gene TRBJ2-2; weak D call: TRBD2 (5 bases). The sample here was CD4+ T cells from blood, taken before liver transplant. The CDR3 coding sequence is TGTGCCAGCAGACCCACCGGAGCGGACACCGGGGAGCTGTTTTTT. Protein product: CASRPTGADTGELFF.